These T cell receptor beta chains were read from a single sample in a study of radiotherapy plus CTLA-4 blockade in lung cancer. Using immunoSEQ multiplex PCR, the repertoire was profiled, and TCRdb retains in-frame clones only, with some absent. Of tens of thousands of clones in the sample, approximately 80% were seen once. The sequenced sample was peripheral blood, obtained from a patient treated with radiotherapy plus ipilimumab. These receptor sequences come from a human donor with non-small cell lung cancer who had a complete response to radiotherapy plus ipilimumab. Both conserved end residues are part of each CDR3. Each record gives: J gene, CDR3 length, V gene, D gene, clone size, CDR3 DNA, CDR3 protein. The D gene is left open where the match is weak. Expanded clones get a size class; other rows say once, few or many, or leave the size out.

j_call: TRBJ1-2
cdr3_length: 14
v_call: TRBV6-1
d_call: NA
clone_size: NA
cdr3_nt: TGTGCCAGCAGTGAAACAGGGACCTTCTATGGCTACACCTTC
cdr3_aa: CASSETGTFYGYTF

j_call: TRBJ2-2
cdr3_length: 14
v_call: TRBV6-6
d_call: TRBD1
clone_size: NA
cdr3_nt: TGTGCCAGCAGTTTCGGACAGGGGTCCGGGGAGCTGTTTTTT
cdr3_aa: CASSFGQGSGELFF

j_call: TRBJ2-2
cdr3_length: 15
v_call: TRBV18
d_call: TRBD1
clone_size: NA
cdr3_nt: TGTGCCAGCTCACGACAGACAGGGGAAGCCGGGGAGCTGTTTTTT
cdr3_aa: CASSRQTGEAGELFF

j_call: TRBJ2-3
cdr3_length: 17
v_call: TRBV5-1
d_call: TRBD2
clone_size: NA
cdr3_nt: TGCGCCAGCAGCTTGGTTTACAGCGGGGGGAACACAGATACGCAGTATTTT
cdr3_aa: CASSLVYSGGNTDTQYF

j_call: TRBJ2-7
cdr3_length: 12
v_call: TRBV18
d_call: TRBD1
clone_size: once
cdr3_nt: TGTGCCAGCCGACAGGGGTACTACGAGCAGTACTTC
cdr3_aa: CASRQGYYEQYF

j_call: TRBJ1-2
cdr3_length: 16
v_call: TRBV7-6
d_call: NA
clone_size: NA
cdr3_nt: TGTGCCAGCAGCTCCATCCTGGGAGGGCCTAACTATGGCTACACCTTC
cdr3_aa: CASSSILGGPNYGYTF

j_call: TRBJ1-5
cdr3_length: 14
v_call: TRBV28
d_call: NA
clone_size: NA
cdr3_nt: TGTGCCAGCAGCCCAATTTTGCGCAATCAGCCCCAGCATTTT
cdr3_aa: CASSPILRNQPQHF

j_call: TRBJ2-3
cdr3_length: 12
v_call: TRBV7-2
d_call: NA
clone_size: NA
cdr3_nt: TGTGCCAGCAGCTTAGAGGGGGGTACGCAGTATTTT
cdr3_aa: CASSLEGGTQYF

j_call: TRBJ2-3
cdr3_length: 15
v_call: TRBV11-2
d_call: TRBD2
clone_size: NA
cdr3_nt: TGTGCCAGCAGCCCGGATGGGACTAGCGGGGATACGCAGTATTTT
cdr3_aa: CASSPDGTSGDTQYF

j_call: TRBJ1-2
cdr3_length: 13
v_call: TRBV2
d_call: TRBD1
clone_size: few
cdr3_nt: TGTGCCAGCAGGACAGGGGGCGTCTATGGCTACACCTTC
cdr3_aa: CASRTGGVYGYTF

j_call: TRBJ1-2
cdr3_length: 13
v_call: TRBV25-1
d_call: NA
clone_size: NA
cdr3_nt: TGTGCCAGCAGTGAAGAGGGGCGCTATGGCTACACCTTC
cdr3_aa: CASSEEGRYGYTF

j_call: TRBJ2-3
cdr3_length: 12
v_call: TRBV6-5
d_call: NA
clone_size: NA
cdr3_nt: TGTGCCAGCAGCCGCCCACAGAGTGCGCAGTATTTT
cdr3_aa: CASSRPQSAQYF

j_call: TRBJ1-6
cdr3_length: 14
v_call: TRBV7-2
d_call: NA
clone_size: few
cdr3_nt: TGTGCCAGCAGCTACCGGGCCAATAATTCACCCCTCCACTTT
cdr3_aa: CASSYRANNSPLHF

j_call: TRBJ2-5
cdr3_length: 14
v_call: TRBV7-6
d_call: NA
clone_size: NA
cdr3_nt: TGTGCCAGCAGCTCGGGACCCTCACGAGAGACCCAGTACTTC
cdr3_aa: CASSSGPSRETQYF

j_call: TRBJ1-5
cdr3_length: 16
v_call: TRBV7-9
d_call: TRBD1
clone_size: NA
cdr3_nt: TGTGCCAGCAGCTTTCAGGGGGGTAGTGACAATCAGCCCCAGCATTTT
cdr3_aa: CASSFQGGSDNQPQHF

j_call: TRBJ1-2
cdr3_length: 13
v_call: TRBV12-5
d_call: NA
clone_size: many
cdr3_nt: TGTGCTAGTGGTTATTCCCTCGTCTATGGCTACACCTTC
cdr3_aa: CASGYSLVYGYTF

j_call: TRBJ1-1
cdr3_length: 16
v_call: TRBV25-1
d_call: TRBD1
clone_size: once
cdr3_nt: TGTGCCAGCAGTGAGACCCTACGGGACAGCAACACTGAAGCTTTCTTT
cdr3_aa: CASSETLRDSNTEAFF

j_call: TRBJ2-5
cdr3_length: 12
v_call: TRBV29-1
d_call: TRBD1
clone_size: NA
cdr3_nt: TGCAGCGTGGGACAGTCTCAAGAGACCCAGTACTTC
cdr3_aa: CSVGQSQETQYF

j_call: TRBJ1-3
cdr3_length: 14
v_call: TRBV19
d_call: NA
clone_size: NA
cdr3_nt: TGTGCCAGCGAGCGAGGGGGCTCTGGAAACACCATATATTTT
cdr3_aa: CASERGGSGNTIYF

j_call: TRBJ2-3
cdr3_length: 12
v_call: TRBV29-1
d_call: NA
clone_size: NA
cdr3_nt: TGCAGCGCAGGGACGGGCACAGATACGCAGTATTTT
cdr3_aa: CSAGTGTDTQYF

j_call: TRBJ1-2
cdr3_length: 13
v_call: TRBV29-1
d_call: NA
clone_size: NA
cdr3_nt: TGCAGCGTTGACCGTGACGGACCCTATGGCTACACCTTC
cdr3_aa: CSVDRDGPYGYTF

j_call: TRBJ1-2
cdr3_length: 16
v_call: TRBV6-5
d_call: NA
clone_size: NA
cdr3_nt: TGTGCCAGCAGTTACTCGACTCTTGATGCTAACTATGGCTACACCTTC
cdr3_aa: CASSYSTLDANYGYTF

j_call: TRBJ1-1
cdr3_length: 13
v_call: TRBV10-2
d_call: NA
clone_size: NA
cdr3_nt: TGCGCCAGCAGTGTAGGGAAGAACACTGAAGCTTTCTTT
cdr3_aa: CASSVGKNTEAFF

j_call: TRBJ1-4
cdr3_length: 17
v_call: TRBV18
d_call: NA
clone_size: NA
cdr3_nt: TGTGCCAGCTCGCGGAAGGTACGGGGCGCAACTAATGAAAAACTGTTTTTT
cdr3_aa: CASSRKVRGATNEKLFF

j_call: TRBJ1-4
cdr3_length: 16
v_call: TRBV7-8
d_call: TRBD1
clone_size: NA
cdr3_nt: TGTGCCAGCAGCTTAGCTGACAGGGTAACTAATGAAAAACTGTTTTTT
cdr3_aa: CASSLADRVTNEKLFF

j_call: TRBJ2-2
cdr3_length: 16
v_call: TRBV27
d_call: TRBD1
clone_size: NA
cdr3_nt: TGTGCCAGCAGTCTCACCGGGACAGGGAACACCGGGGAGCTGTTTTTT
cdr3_aa: CASSLTGTGNTGELFF

j_call: TRBJ2-6
cdr3_length: 18
v_call: TRBV7-9
d_call: TRBD1
clone_size: NA
cdr3_nt: TGTGCCAGCAGCTCGGTGGGACAGGGAGGGTTCGGGGCCAACGTCCTGACTTTC
cdr3_aa: CASSSVGQGGFGANVLTF

j_call: TRBJ1-1
cdr3_length: 16
v_call: TRBV5-4
d_call: TRBD1
clone_size: NA
cdr3_nt: TGTGCCAGCAGGAACCGGGACAGAGGATTGAACACTGAAGCTTTCTTT
cdr3_aa: CASRNRDRGLNTEAFF

j_call: TRBJ1-1
cdr3_length: 14
v_call: TRBV6-6
d_call: TRBD1
clone_size: few
cdr3_nt: TGTGCCAGCAGTTACTACAGGGGGCGGACTGAAGCTTTCTTT
cdr3_aa: CASSYYRGRTEAFF

j_call: TRBJ2-7
cdr3_length: 16
v_call: TRBV6-6
d_call: NA
clone_size: NA
cdr3_nt: TGTGCCAGCAGTTGGGACGGTGAAACAACTGCCTACGAGCAGTACTTC
cdr3_aa: CASSWDGETTAYEQYF

j_call: TRBJ1-5
cdr3_length: 18
v_call: TRBV4-1
d_call: NA
clone_size: few
cdr3_nt: TGCGCCAGCAGCCAAGAGGTCCTTGGGACTGATAGCAATCAGCCCCAGCATTTT
cdr3_aa: CASSQEVLGTDSNQPQHF

j_call: TRBJ2-7
cdr3_length: 14
v_call: TRBV5-6
d_call: NA
clone_size: NA
cdr3_nt: TGTGCCAGCAGCTTGGCAGGACAGACCTACGAGCAGTACTTC
cdr3_aa: CASSLAGQTYEQYF

j_call: TRBJ2-1
cdr3_length: 15
v_call: TRBV13
d_call: TRBD2
clone_size: NA
cdr3_nt: TGTGCCAGCAGCGCCTGGACTAGCGGAAACAATGAGCAGTTCTTC
cdr3_aa: CASSAWTSGNNEQFF

j_call: TRBJ2-2
cdr3_length: 17
v_call: TRBV9
d_call: NA
clone_size: NA
cdr3_nt: TGTGCCAGCAGCGCCCCATCCGACAGGCGACCCACCGGGGAGCTGTTTTTT
cdr3_aa: CASSAPSDRRPTGELFF

j_call: TRBJ1-6
cdr3_length: 16
v_call: TRBV4-3
d_call: NA
clone_size: NA
cdr3_nt: TGCGCCAGCAGCCAAGATACCGGGACATTTAATTCACCCCTCCACTTT
cdr3_aa: CASSQDTGTFNSPLHF

j_call: TRBJ2-7
cdr3_length: 18
v_call: TRBV11-3
d_call: TRBD1
clone_size: NA
cdr3_nt: TGTGCCAGCAGCATGAAAGGGACAGGGGGCCCTCGGGACTACGAGCAGTACTTC
cdr3_aa: CASSMKGTGGPRDYEQYF

j_call: TRBJ2-3
cdr3_length: 14
v_call: TRBV5-4
d_call: NA
clone_size: NA
cdr3_nt: TGTGCCAGCAGCTTGCCGCTAGCAGCAGATACGCAGTATTTT
cdr3_aa: CASSLPLAADTQYF

j_call: TRBJ2-3
cdr3_length: 15
v_call: TRBV5-1
d_call: NA
clone_size: NA
cdr3_nt: TGCGCCAGCAGCCCCGGGACCCTCCGCACAGATACGCAGTATTTT
cdr3_aa: CASSPGTLRTDTQYF

j_call: TRBJ1-4
cdr3_length: 15
v_call: TRBV7-9
d_call: NA
clone_size: NA
cdr3_nt: TGTGCCAGCAGCCGCCCGCAGAGGTTGAATGAAAAACTGTTTTTT
cdr3_aa: CASSRPQRLNEKLFF

j_call: TRBJ2-7
cdr3_length: 15
v_call: TRBV5-4
d_call: TRBD1
clone_size: NA
cdr3_nt: TGTGCCAGCAGTAAATCACGGGACAGGTCCTACGAGCAGTACTTC
cdr3_aa: CASSKSRDRSYEQYF

j_call: TRBJ2-3
cdr3_length: 14
v_call: TRBV19
d_call: TRBD2
clone_size: few
cdr3_nt: TGTGCCACCGGAGCGGGAGCTAGCACAGATACGCAGTATTTT
cdr3_aa: CATGAGASTDTQYF

j_call: TRBJ1-5
cdr3_length: 15
v_call: TRBV7-2
d_call: NA
clone_size: NA
cdr3_nt: TGTGCCAGCAGTCAGGGCGGGGAACAAAATCAGCCCCAGCATTTT
cdr3_aa: CASSQGGEQNQPQHF

j_call: TRBJ1-3
cdr3_length: 15
v_call: TRBV9
d_call: NA
clone_size: NA
cdr3_nt: TGTGCCAGCAGCGTACAGGGGAACCCTGGAAACACCATATATTTT
cdr3_aa: CASSVQGNPGNTIYF

j_call: TRBJ1-2
cdr3_length: 15
v_call: TRBV6-5
d_call: TRBD1
clone_size: once
cdr3_nt: TGTGCCAGCAGTTACGTATGGGGACAGGGGGTCTTGAGCACCTTC
cdr3_aa: CASSYVWGQGVLSTF

j_call: TRBJ1-2
cdr3_length: 14
v_call: TRBV10-3
d_call: NA
clone_size: few
cdr3_nt: TGTGCCATCAGTGAGTTAGCCGCTGACTATGGCTACACCTTC
cdr3_aa: CAISELAADYGYTF

j_call: TRBJ1-2
cdr3_length: 13
v_call: TRBV7-2
d_call: NA
clone_size: NA
cdr3_nt: TGTGCCAGCAGCTCTACAGCTAACTATGGCTACACCTTC
cdr3_aa: CASSSTANYGYTF

j_call: TRBJ1-5
cdr3_length: 15
v_call: TRBV6-1
d_call: TRBD1
clone_size: NA
cdr3_nt: TGTGCCAGCAGTGTAGGGACAGGGGTTAATCAGCCCCAGCATTTT
cdr3_aa: CASSVGTGVNQPQHF

j_call: TRBJ2-5
cdr3_length: 13
v_call: TRBV11-3
d_call: NA
clone_size: NA
cdr3_nt: TGTGCCAGCAGCTTAGGCCAGCAAGAGACCCAGTACTTC
cdr3_aa: CASSLGQQETQYF

j_call: TRBJ2-7
cdr3_length: 16
v_call: TRBV7-9
d_call: NA
clone_size: NA
cdr3_nt: TGTGCCAGCAGCTTAGCGATGACGGGGGCCGCCTACGAGCAGTACTTC
cdr3_aa: CASSLAMTGAAYEQYF

j_call: TRBJ1-2
cdr3_length: 13
v_call: TRBV5-1
d_call: TRBD1
clone_size: once
cdr3_nt: TGCGCCAGCTCCGTTGGAGGGGGCGGTGGCTACACCTTC
cdr3_aa: CASSVGGGGGYTF

j_call: TRBJ2-7
cdr3_length: 15
v_call: TRBV5-4
d_call: TRBD2
clone_size: NA
cdr3_nt: TGTGCCAGCAGCTTACCGGGGGGGAGCTCCTACGAGCAGTACTTC
cdr3_aa: CASSLPGGSSYEQYF

j_call: TRBJ2-2
cdr3_length: 15
v_call: TRBV19
d_call: NA
clone_size: NA
cdr3_nt: TGTGCCAGTAGTAGGGGGGACACAAACACCGGGGAGCTGTTTTTT
cdr3_aa: CASSRGDTNTGELFF

j_call: TRBJ1-1
cdr3_length: 14
v_call: TRBV12-5
d_call: NA
clone_size: NA
cdr3_nt: TGTGCTAGTGGCCGAGGGGGGCGGAACACTGAAGCTTTCTTT
cdr3_aa: CASGRGGRNTEAFF

j_call: TRBJ2-2
cdr3_length: 14
v_call: TRBV5-8
d_call: NA
clone_size: NA
cdr3_nt: TGTGCCAGCAGCATCCACAGGTCTGAGGGGGAGCTGTTTTTT
cdr3_aa: CASSIHRSEGELFF

j_call: TRBJ1-2
cdr3_length: 14
v_call: TRBV5-1
d_call: NA
clone_size: NA
cdr3_nt: TGCGCCAGCAGCGACTCGGGAGGGTACTATGGCTACACCTTC
cdr3_aa: CASSDSGGYYGYTF

j_call: TRBJ2-5
cdr3_length: 17
v_call: TRBV11-3
d_call: NA
clone_size: few
cdr3_nt: TGTGCCAGCAGCCTAGGGGTCGGCAACCCCTACGGGGAGACCCAGTACTTC
cdr3_aa: CASSLGVGNPYGETQYF

j_call: TRBJ2-1
cdr3_length: 15
v_call: TRBV15
d_call: NA
clone_size: once
cdr3_nt: TGTGCCACCAGCGTCAGAGTGGGCAGGGTCCTGTCGCAGTTCTTC
cdr3_aa: CATSVRVGRVLSQFF